This T cell receptor (beta chain) was identified in a study of vaccination and CD4 T cells after COVID-19. Whole-study context: Diagnosis preceded the drawing of post-COVID samples by a median around 100 days (range 35 to 161). Study observations and caveats: Convalescent patients' clones that were vaccine-specific were spike mono-reactive in 304 of 307 cases.

Treatment here: approximately 9-day PBMC culture with coronavirus spike peptide pools or control peptides (ViraFEST assay). CD4+ T cells that had been cultured provided DNA sequenced with the Oncomine TCR Beta short-read assay. It was from cultured CD4+ T cells that genomic DNA was extracted. TCRdb re-analysed the PCR reads in MiXCR, keeping a single row per CDR3 protein. The table includes approximately 12,000 distinct CDR3 sequences, 60% detected once. On this clonotype: The antigen remains unidentified.

This CDR3 region has 13 residues. Trimming cost V 2 bases and J 5 bases, with 9 bases left between them. Germline V gene sequence: CDR1 MNHEY, CDR2 SVGEGT. The rearrangement joins TRBV6-2 or TRBV6-3 to TRBJ1-1; D unresolved. The starting material was CD4+ T cells from blood, cultured in vitro, obtained before SARS-CoV-2 vaccination. This TCR was sampled from a human donor who had recovered from COVID-19. CDR3 region: CASSYEGITEAFF. CDR3 in DNA: TGTGCCAGCAGTTACGAGGGTATAACTGAAGCTTTCTTT.